One and the same sample provided the 27 T cell receptor beta chains below, sequenced in a study of cytomegalovirus exposure and HLA in healthy donors. The PCR employed 60 Vbeta primers together with 13 Jbeta primers. Here immunoSEQ multiplex PCR was the method, and the copy in TCRdb shows in-frame clones only, minus some. This table holds 100,000 or so clones, 81% found once. Sequenced input: PBMCs. Source of these receptors: a man aged 40-50 years in good health and CMV-seropositive.

This clone appeared a single time. CDR3 sequence (DNA): TGTGCCAGCAGCTTGGATCAAACCTACGAGCAGTACTTC. This translates into CASSLDQTYEQYF. V usage is TRBV5-4 and J usage is TRBJ2-7; no clear D gene. The length of the CDR3 is 13 residues. Trimming stripped 0 bases from V and 2 bases from J, with 6 bases between. Germline V gene data show CDR1 as SGHNT and CDR2 as YYREEE (reference sequence). Using reference TRBV5-4 and TRBJ2-7 for the parts outside the CDR3, the full variable domain is ETGVTQSPTHLIKTRGQQVTLRCSSQSGHNTVSWYQQALGQGPQFIFQYYREEENGRGNFPPRFSGLQFPNYSSELNVNALELDDSALYLCASSLDQTYEQYFGPGTRLTVT.

The chain recombines TRBV19 with TRBJ2-7; D is unclear. Looked up from germline, CDR1 is LNHDA and CDR2 is SQIVND (reference sequence). The CDR3 covers 14 residues. V was clipped by 2 bases and J by 6 bases, with 14 bases between them. The CDR3 loop is CASSINPGPSEQYF. Written as DNA, the CDR3 is TGTGCCAGTAGTATAAACCCAGGTCCCTCCGAGCAGTACTTC.

This rearrangement joins TRBV9 to TRBJ2-2; 8 nucleotides match TRBD2. With 0 bases clipped from V and 5 bases from J, the junction kept 6 bases outside the gene matches. This CDR3 contains 16 residues. Germline V gene data show CDR1 as SGDLS and CDR2 as YYNGEE. The CDR3 nucleotides read TGTGCCAGCAGCGTAGGTCCGGGGGGGCGGACCGGGGAGCTGTTTTTT. Encoded protein: CASSVGPGGRTGELFF.

V is TRBV6-1 and J is TRBJ2-1, with a possible D match to TRBD1 (6 bases). Germline loops: CDR1 MNHNS, CDR2 SASEGT. The CDR3 length is 12 residues. V was clipped by 8 bases and J by 6 bases, with 11 bases between them. CDR3 protein: CASQRGGNEQFF. Written as DNA, the CDR3 is TGTGCCAGCCAGAGAGGGGGCAATGAGCAGTTCTTC.

The chain has TRBV6-1 and TRBJ1-2; 8 bases fit TRBD1. V shed 6 bases and J 7 bases; nucleotides not matched to a gene: 7. This CDR3 is 13 amino acids long. In germline, CDR1 is MNHNS, CDR2 SASEGT. DNA of the CDR3: TGTGCCAGCAGGGTACAGGGGGAAGTTGGCTACACCTTC. Translation gives CASRVQGEVGYTF.

The rearrangement links TRBV5-1 to TRBJ2-3, with 8 bases fitting TRBD2. Germline assignment: CDR1 SGHRS and CDR2 YFSETQ. The CDR3 consists of 15 residues. The V gene end was trimmed by 0 bases and the J gene end by 6 bases; junction bases not matched to a gene: 6. The CDR3 here is CASSLGASGQDTQYF. The DNA for the CDR3 is TGCGCCAGCAGCTTGGGGGCTAGCGGGCAGGATACGCAGTATTTT.

This chain uses TRBV7-2 with TRBJ2-1, with D hard to call. The V and J ends lost 2 bases and 9 bases respectively, with 5 bases between them. Germline CDR1 and CDR2: SGHTA and FQGNSA. There are 11 residues in the CDR3. The CDR3 nucleotides are TGTGCCAGCAGCTTAATGAGTGAGCAGTTCTTC. Translating gives CASSLMSEQFF. Combining the CDR3 with reference TRBV7-2 and TRBJ2-1 gives the whole variable domain GAGVSQSPSNKVTEKGKDVELRCDPISGHTALYWYRQSLGQGLEFLIYFQGNSAPDKSGLPSDRFSAERTGGSVSTLTIQRTQQEDSAVYLCASSLMSEQFFGPGTRLTVL.

This chain joins TRBV5-1 and TRBJ1-4, with 10 bases that match TRBD1. Germline CDR1 and CDR2: SGHRS and YFSETQ. This CDR3 is built from 14 residues. The V gene end was trimmed by 4 bases and the J gene end by 6 bases; junction bases not matched to a gene: 3. In nucleotides, the CDR3 is TGCGCCAGCAGCCCCGGACAGGGGGATGAAAAACTGTTTTTT. Protein: CASSPGQGDEKLFF.

The chain links TRBV10-3 to TRBJ2-7, with D possibly TRBD1 on 5 matching bases. CDR3 length equals 14 residues. Germline lookup yields CDR1 ENHRY and CDR2 SYGVKD. Trimming removed 3 bases from V and 1 base from J, with 10 bases in between. The CDR3 reads CAISEGAGSYEQYF. CDR3 nucleotide sequence: TGTGCCATCAGTGAAGGGGCAGGTTCCTACGAGCAGTACTTC.

This rearrangement joins TRBV19 to TRBJ2-5; 9 positions agree with TRBD2. The V segment lost 3 bases and the J segment 1 base; nucleotides outside the gene matches: 9. The germline V gene encodes CDR1 LNHDA and CDR2 SQIVND (reference sequence). CDR3 length: 17 amino acids. CDR3: CASSIGWGGRAQETQYF. CDR3 coding DNA: TGTGCCAGTAGTATCGGGTGGGGCGGGAGGGCCCAAGAGACCCAGTACTTC.

The chain carries TRBV30 and TRBJ1-5; D gene unclear. The CDR3 length is 13 residues. Germline V gives CDR1 GTSNPN, CDR2 SVGIG (reference sequence). The V end was cut by 2 bases, the J end by 2 bases, with 7 bases between. CDR3 amino acids: CAWSPTGNQPQHF. DNA for the CDR3: TGTGCCTGGAGTCCCACGGGCAATCAGCCCCAGCATTTT.

The genes are TRBV7-3 and TRBJ2-2, with 9 bases lining up with TRBD2. V shed 2 bases and J 7 bases; nucleotides not matched to a gene: 11. CDR3 length: 17 residues. CDR1 is SGHTA, CDR2 FQGTGA, per germline. The CDR3 nucleotides read TGTGCCAGCAGCTTACTGGGTAGCGGGGGACGTGGCGGGGAGCTGTTTTTT. It yields the protein CASSLLGSGGRGGELFF.

The chain uses TRBV9 and TRBJ2-5, with 14 bases lining up with TRBD2. The CDR3 covers 17 residues. V gave up 4 bases and J gave up 5 bases; unmatched junction bases: 10. Germline assignment: CDR1 SGDLS and CDR2 YYNGEE. CDR3 sequence: CASSLEGLAGAGETQYF. The CDR3 DNA follows: TGTGCCAGCAGCTTAGAGGGACTAGCGGGGGCGGGGGAGACCCAGTACTTC.

The rearrangement links TRBV27 to TRBJ2-1, with no clear D. The germline V gene encodes CDR1 MNHEY and CDR2 SMNVEV (reference sequence). V was pared by 0 bases and J by 5 bases, with 5 bases between. This CDR3 is built from 13 residues. The DNA of the CDR3 is TGTGCCAGCAGTTTATCCCTACACAATGAGCAGTTCTTC. This translates into CASSLSLHNEQFF.

The genes are TRBV16 and TRBJ1-2; D perhaps matches TRBD1 (5 bases). CDR1 is KGHSY and CDR2 is FQNENV in the germline V gene. V lost 4 bases, J lost 6 bases, and 15 bases lay in between. The CDR3 runs 14 residues. The CDR3 nucleotides are TGTGCCAGCAGCCGATACACAAGGGGCGATGGCTACACCTTC. It is translated as CASSRYTRGDGYTF.

The chain has TRBV13 and TRBJ1-1; D is undetermined. V lost 6 bases and J 3 bases, leaving 14 bases between the germline ends. Germline V gene data show CDR1 as PRHDT and CDR2 as FYEKMQ (reference sequence). The CDR3 is 14 residues long. The CDR3 nucleotides read TGTGCCAGCAGATACGAACATGTTGACACTGAAGCTTTCTTT. Residues: CASRYEHVDTEAFF.

This clone was seen only once. The chain couples TRBV9 to TRBJ1-3; D ambiguous. Trimming removed 6 bases at V and 2 bases at J, with 18 bases between. The CDR3 runs 16 residues. Germline CDR1 and CDR2: SGDLS and YYNGEE. As DNA, the CDR3 is TGTGCCAGCACCAACCTAGGAAGCAGCACTGGAAACACCATATATTTT. Amino acid sequence: CASTNLGSSTGNTIYF.

The chain combines TRBV5-3 with TRBJ1-6, with a possible D match to TRBD1 (5 bases). TRBV5-3 is an ORF; its function is uncertain. V was pared by 0 bases and J by 8 bases, with 9 bases between. CDR3 size: 14 residues. This CDR3 is CARSLGTPHSPLHF. Written as DNA, the CDR3 is TGTGCCAGAAGCTTGGGGACACCGCATTCACCCCTCCACTTT.

The J gene is TRBJ2-7, the V gene TRBV7-6; D is unresolved. Germline values: CDR1 SGHVS, CDR2 FNYEAQ. The CDR3 loop spans 13 amino acids. Trimming took off 5 bases at V and 4 bases at J, with 12 bases between the two ends. CDR3 sequence: CASSPASVYEQYF. CDR3 DNA sequence: TGTGCCAGCAGCCCGGCGAGCGTTTACGAGCAGTACTTC.

This rearrangement joins TRBV6-5 to TRBJ1-1; 9 bases align to TRBD1. The CDR3 extends over 15 amino acids. Germline values: CDR1 MNHEY, CDR2 SVGAGI. With 4 bases clipped from V and 5 bases from J, the junction kept 8 bases outside the gene matches. The DNA for the CDR3 is TGTGCCAGCAGTTCCTGGGACAGGGTAACGACTGAAGCTTTCTTT. It specifies CASSSWDRVTTEAFF.

The chain uses TRBV10-3 and TRBJ1-1; the match to TRBD1 covers 8 bases. The V gene end was trimmed by 6 bases and the J gene end by 2 bases; junction bases not matched to a gene: 5. The CDR3 loop spans 14 amino acids. Germline CDR1 and CDR2: ENHRY and SYGVKD. The CDR3 DNA sequence: TGTGCCATCAGAAAGGACAGGGACAACACTGAAGCTTTCTTT. Protein product: CAIRKDRDNTEAFF.

The table lists this clone with a few counts. This rearrangement joins TRBV5-1 to TRBJ1-2; 9 bases match TRBD1. In germline, CDR1 is SGHRS, CDR2 YFSETQ. The J segment lost 4 bases and the V segment lost 4 bases, leaving 11 bases of the junction unmatched. CDR3 size: 16 residues. The CDR3, as DNA: TGCGCCAGCAGCCAACGTGCTCCGGGACAGGGCTATGGCTACACCTTC. It encodes CASSQRAPGQGYGYTF.

The gene calls are TRBV18 and TRBJ2-1; 10 positions match TRBD2. The CDR3 length is 14 residues. Germline lookup yields CDR1 KGHSH and CDR2 LQKENI. The J segment lost 7 bases and the V segment lost 1 base, leaving 1 base of the junction unmatched. DNA of the CDR3: TGTGCCAGCTCACCACTAGCGGGGGGAAATGAGCAGTTCTTC. This translates into CASSPLAGGNEQFF.

V is TRBV5-1 and J is TRBJ2-1, with D unclear. Looked up from germline, CDR1 is SGHRS and CDR2 is YFSETQ. The CDR3 has 15 amino acids. V shed 4 bases and J shed 0 bases, with 11 bases lying between them. CDR3 DNA: TGCGCCAGCAGCGTGCTTTCCGGCTCCTACAATGAGCAGTTCTTC. It translates to CASSVLSGSYNEQFF. The full variable domain, rest sourced from reference TRBV5-1 and TRBJ2-1, is KAGVTQTPRYLIKTRGQQVTLSCSPISGHRSVSWYQQTPGQGLQFLFEYFSETQRNKGNFPGRFSGRQFSNSRSEMNVSTLELGDSALYLCASSVLSGSYNEQFFGPGTRLTVL.

V and J are TRBV9 and TRBJ2-7; D is perhaps TRBD1 (6 bases). The germline V gene encodes CDR1 SGDLS and CDR2 YYNGEE. The V end was cut by 4 bases, the J end by 5 bases, with 16 bases between. The CDR3 totals 14 residues. The CDR3 protein is CASSTRTVQDEQYF. The CDR3 DNA reads as TGTGCCAGCAGCACCCGGACAGTACAGGACGAGCAGTACTTC.

This chain links TRBV18 with TRBJ2-7, with 15 bases fitting TRBD2. This CDR3 is 17 amino acids long. V lost 0 bases, J lost 3 bases, and 3 bases stayed unmatched. The germline gives CDR1 KGHSH, CDR2 LQKENI. The CDR3 bases are TGTGCCAGCTCACCACCTGGACTAGCGGGAGGGAACTACGAGCAGTACTTC. Translated, it gives CASSPPGLAGGNYEQYF.

This clone has a single count. The J gene is TRBJ1-2, the V gene TRBV5-1; D not resolved. Deletions cut 0 bases from V and 5 bases from J, with 11 bases between. The CDR3 is 14 amino acids. Germline V CDR1 and CDR2: SGHRS, YFSETQ. The CDR3 DNA reads TGCGCCAGCAGCTTGGGGCAGGCCAATTATGGCTACACCTTC. Amino acid sequence: CASSLGQANYGYTF.